This T cell receptor beta chain came from a study of T cell repertoires in cytomegalovirus infection. As for the study in general: Matching HLA type and CMV infection were both indicated by public TCR beta signatures. Overall study results and limits: Within the response measured ex vivo, HLA-C-restricted CMV-specific TCR beta clonotypes were dominant.

In germline, CDR1 is SGHVS, CDR2 FQNEAQ. The CDR3 contains 17 residues. V lost 1 base and J 0 bases, leaving 14 bases between the germline ends. Using its own MiXCR run on the reads, TCRdb lists one record per CDR3 protein. The sample shows tens of thousands of distinct CDR3 sequences, roughly a fifth of them seen only once. Concerning this clonotype: Its antigen is not known.

The TCR originated in a human donor in good health (CMV status not recorded). Some clones in this sample may be carry-over from other donors' samples. The chain couples TRBV7-8 to TRBJ2-3; no firm D call. This specimen consisted of CD8+ T cells from cultured PBMCs, obtained from culture after CMV antigen stimulation. CDR3 loop: CASSLDHSRLSTDTQYF. The CDR3 DNA follows: TGTGCCAGCAGCTTAGATCACAGCCGCCTCAGCACAGATACGCAGTATTTT.